Below, 15 T cell receptor beta chains from the same sample are listed, as sequenced in a study of T-cell reconstitution after alpha-beta-depleted transplantation in children. Library preparation (for TCRbeta) was performed with unique molecular identifiers. TCRdb reprocessed the PCR reads via MiXCR and lists one record per CDR3 protein. The repertoire has around 450,000 distinct CDR3 sequences, around 46% of them found once; the top ten carry approximately 25%. The sequencing here drew on PBMCs, taken before TCRalphabeta/CD19-depleted stem cell transplant. The receptors originated from a girl aged 2-9 years with aplastic anemia, due to receive a stem cell transplant.

This clonotype was counted only a few times. The chain combines TRBV7-9 with TRBJ2-2, with D possibly matching TRBD1 (6 bases). The CDR3 length is 14 residues. Per the germline V gene, CDR1 is SEHNR and CDR2 is FQNEAQ (reference sequence). The V gene lost 4 bases and the J gene lost 3 bases, with 9 bases spanning the gap. CDR3 coding DNA: TGTGCCAGCAGCTCACAGGGAGACACCGGGGAGCTGTTTTTT. Translated: CASSSQGDTGELFF. Drawing the rest from reference TRBV7-9 and TRBJ2-2, the complete variable domain is DTGVSQNPRHKITKRGQNVTFRCDPISEHNRLYWYRQTLGQGPEFLTYFQNEAQLEKSRLLSDRFSAERPKGSFSTLEIQRTEQGDSAMYLCASSSQGDTGELFFGEGSRLTVL.

The chain is built from TRBV5-1 and TRBJ2-1; 7 nucleotides match TRBD1. The germline CDR1 and CDR2 sequences are SGHRS and YFSETQ. The CDR3 covers 14 residues. V was clipped by 4 bases and J by 1 base; unmatched bases: 2. For the CDR3, the DNA is TGCGCCAGCAGCCTGGACAGGTCCTACAATGAGCAGTTCTTC. Translation gives CASSLDRSYNEQFF.

This clonotype was seen more than once but under ten times. This chain links TRBV7-3 with TRBJ2-1, with TRBD2 matching 8 bases. The CDR3 consists of 18 residues. The V and J ends lost 4 bases and 7 bases, in that order; junction bases with no gene match: 18. Germline CDR1 reads SGHTA; CDR2 reads FQGTGA. The CDR3, as DNA: TGTGCCAGCAGCTCCCCCCTTCTCCGGGGCGGGGGGAAGAATGAGCAGTTCTTC. Translating gives CASSSPLLRGGGKNEQFF.

This clonotype showed up many times. V is TRBV5-6 and J is TRBJ2-7; either TRBD1 or TRBD2 may supply D (5 bases each). The CDR3 is 14 residues long. The V and J ends lost 3 bases and 1 base respectively, with 11 bases between them. Germline V gene data show CDR1 as SGHDT and CDR2 as YYEEEE. The CDR3 coding sequence is TGTGCCAGCAGCTCGGGACCTGATTCCTACGAGCAGTACTTC. As protein: CASSSGPDSYEQYF.

In its sample, this clonotype was seen many times. The gene calls are TRBV20-1 and TRBJ1-1, with D unresolved. Germline assignment: CDR1 DFQATT and CDR2 SNEGSKA (reference sequence). Trimming cost V 6 bases and J 0 bases, with 14 bases left between them. The CDR3 runs 14 residues. The CDR3 bases are TGCAGTGCAAAAACCGTCGGGGTGAACACTGAAGCTTTCTTT. The encoded protein is CSAKTVGVNTEAFF.

The chain carries TRBV30 and TRBJ1-5, with a possible D match to TRBD1 (6 bases). V was pared by 0 bases and J by 0 bases, with 15 bases between. The CDR3 loop spans 17 amino acids. Germline CDR1 GTSNPN, CDR2 SVGIG (reference sequence). CDR3 in DNA: TGTGCCTGGAGTGTAGGGGGGAACTTCTATAGCAATCAGCCCCAGCATTTT. Its translation: CAWSVGGNFYSNQPQHF.

The genes are TRBV6-5 and TRBJ1-2, with D hard to call. CDR1 and CDR2 (germline): MNHEY, SVGAGI. The CDR3 totals 15 residues. The V gene lost 0 bases and the J gene lost 0 bases, with 8 bases spanning the gap. The CDR3 coding sequence is TGTGCCAGCAGTTACTCGTTAGGAGCTAACTATGGCTACACCTTC. Translated: CASSYSLGANYGYTF.

The chain combines TRBV18 with TRBJ2-3, with D unclear. Germline loops: CDR1 KGHSH, CDR2 LQKENI. The CDR3 consists of 13 residues. Trimming removed 3 bases from V and 3 bases from J, with 7 bases in between. CDR3 loop: CASSPIGTDTQYF. In DNA, the CDR3 is TGTGCCAGCTCACCCATAGGGACAGATACGCAGTATTTT. The full variable domain, completed using reference TRBV18 and TRBJ2-3, is NAGVMQNPRHLVRRRGQEARLRCSPMKGHSHVYWYRQLPEEGLKFMVYLQKENIIDESGMPKERFSAEFPKEGPSILRIQQVVRGDSAAYFCASSPIGTDTQYFGPGTRLTVL.

The chain recombines TRBV4-2 with TRBJ2-5, with 8 bases aligning to TRBD2. This CDR3 is 16 amino acids long. Germline lookup yields CDR1 LGHNA and CDR2 YNFKEQ. Germline trimming cut 0 bases from V and 5 bases from J; bases unmatched to any gene: 8. The DNA of the CDR3 is TGTGCCAGCAGCCAAGAATCAGCGGGAGAGCGTGAGACCCAGTACTTC. Its protein is CASSQESAGERETQYF.

This chain uses TRBV29-1 with TRBJ2-7; 8 nucleotides agree with TRBD1. Germline V lookup: CDR1 SQVTM, CDR2 ANQGSEA. The ends lost 4 bases at V and 3 bases at J; junction bases unmatched: 5. This CDR3 has 13 amino acids. The CDR3: CSVVDRADYEQYF. The CDR3 DNA follows: TGCAGCGTTGTGGACAGGGCCGACTACGAGCAGTACTTC.

This chain links TRBV15 with TRBJ2-1; a possible D gene is TRBD2 (6 bases). CDR1 LNHNV and CDR2 YYDKDF come from the germline V gene (reference sequence). V was pared by 6 bases and J by 11 bases, with 14 bases between. The CDR3 length is 12 residues. The CDR3 protein is CATRERGGKQFF. The CDR3 coding sequence is TGTGCCACCAGAGAACGCGGAGGGAAGCAGTTCTTC.

In this sample, this clonotype turned up a few times. The rearrangement links TRBV10-3 to TRBJ1-1, with a possible D match to TRBD1 (5 bases). Germline V lookup: CDR1 ENHRY, CDR2 SYGVKD. V lost 5 bases and J lost 3, with 16 bases in between. The CDR3 runs to 15 residues. Written as DNA, the CDR3 is TGTGCCATCAGTAAACGGGGGGTGGCGGACACTGAAGCTTTCTTT. It yields the protein CAISKRGVADTEAFF.

The chain has TRBV7-6 and TRBJ2-1, with TRBD2 matching 13 bases. The V and J ends lost 3 bases and 6 bases, in that order; junction bases with no gene match: 8. The CDR3 is 17 amino acids. Germline V gene data show CDR1 as SGHVS and CDR2 as FNYEAQ. The CDR3 nucleotides read TGTGCCAGCAGCTTGAGACTAGCGGGAGGCCTCTTCAATGAGCAGTTCTTC. Its translation is CASSLRLAGGLFNEQFF.

This chain connects TRBV10-3 to TRBJ2-7; TRBD2 matches at 7 bases. The CDR3 runs to 17 residues. The germline CDR1 and CDR2 sequences are ENHRY and SYGVKD. The junction had 14 bases not matched to a gene; V was cut back by 4 bases and J by 2 bases. The CDR3 reads CAISVVWASGAPYEQYF. The CDR3 DNA reads as TGTGCCATCAGTGTGGTATGGGCTAGCGGAGCCCCCTACGAGCAGTACTTC.

This chain uses TRBV5-6 with TRBJ2-7; 9 bases map to TRBD1. The CDR3 sequence is 13 residues long. Germline CDR1 and CDR2: SGHDT and YYEEEE. After removal of 9 bases from V and 6 bases from J, the junction contained 10 bases not matched to a gene. The CDR3: CATTGTGLGEQYF. The CDR3 nucleotides are TGTGCCACCACCGGGACAGGGTTGGGCGAGCAGTACTTC.